The clone carrying this T cell receptor (beta chain) was found once. Its antigen remains unknown. The data are from a study of blood T cells in healthy people across ages. Study-level results: Higher diversity and more naive CD4+ cells were features of long-lived donors, compared to aged donors. The authors considered diversity estimates from one million T cells to be underestimates. Conclusively comparing naive with antigen-experienced cells was impossible with unsorted PBMCs. Any changes in expanded clonotypes were possibly confounded, as donor CMV status remained unknown.

A second PCR, run for about 6 to 12 cycles, used a sample-barcoded 5' primer plus a J-beta primer mix. From the 5' RACE reads, TCRdb called clonotypes with MiXCR, one entry per CDR3 protein. The sample has roughly 1,300,000 distinct CDR3 sequences, approximately 59% seen once. The J segment lost 8 bases and the V segment lost 5 bases, leaving 5 bases of the junction unmatched. Germline V lookup: CDR1 PRHDT, CDR2 FYEKMQ (reference sequence). The CDR3 loop spans 12 amino acids. Sequences were obtained from blood. V and J are TRBV13 and TRBJ1-2; 7 bases agree with TRBD1. The receptor was isolated from a man younger than 30 in good health. Written as DNA, the CDR3 is TGTGCCAGCAGCCAGGGACAGTGGGGCTACACCTTC. Residues: CASSQGQWGYTF.